Listed here are 19 T cell receptor delta chains from one sample, sequenced in a study of γδ T cells in repeated Plasmodium falciparum infection. TCRdb redid the clone calls on the multiplex PCR reads with CATT. In the table there are tens of thousands of delta-chain clones, over 1.5% of which are singletons. Vgamma9/Vdelta2+ and Vdelta2-negative gammadelta T cells were flow-sorted from PBMC for bulk sequencing. The specimen sequenced was gamma-delta T cells from blood. All receptors derive from a pool of human donors (malaria-infected and uninfected, not separated).

With respect to this clone: The protein held in TCRdb is that of a much larger clone and does not match this DNA's translation at residue 19, likely because of a read error; the protein shown is translated from the DNA. The V and J genes are TRDV2 and TRDJ1; D unclear. The J gene was not available in TCRdb and was assigned here by matching the DNA to germline segments. CDR1 is GEAIGNYY and CDR2 is EKD in the germline V gene. This CDR3 has 22 amino acids. V was clipped by 1 base and J by 10 bases, with 42 bases between them. CDR3 coding DNA: TGTGCCTGTGACACAATCAGTGGCTACGACCTAACCAAGGTCCCACTAAAGGGTACACTCATCTTT. Translating gives CACDTISGYDLTKVPLKGTLIF.

This clone has a handful of counts. A far larger clone is one base from this, pointing to a likely read error. The identical CDR3 is also encoded by other nucleotide sequences in the sample. No J gene was called, and the V gene is TRDV1; whether TRDD3, the table's D call, matches the DNA was not checked. The CDR3 has 22 amino acids. Germline CDR1 and CDR2: TSWWSYY and QGS. The CDR3 DNA is TGTGCTCTTGGGTCTCTGATTCCTTCCTCCCTAAACTGGGGGTCTCCTCCCGATAAGCTCATCTTT. This gives the protein CALGSLIPSSLNWGSPPDKLIF.

This clone has at least ten counts. TCRdb's protein, taken from a much larger clone, differs from this DNA's translation at residue 10, likely owing to a read error; the protein displayed comes from the DNA. V gene TRDV3 combines with J gene TRDJ1, with D possibly matching TRDD2 (5 bases). The CDR3 covers 12 residues. Germline CDR1 TVYSNPD, CDR2 GDNSRS (reference sequence). The CDR3 DNA sequence: TGTGCCTTTAAACCCTACACCGATAAACCCATCTTT. Amino acid sequence: CAFKPYTDKPIF.

Note on this clone: Only one base separates this from a far larger clonotype, so it likely reflects a read error. Other DNA sequences in this sample translate to the same CDR3. This sequence joins TRDV1 and TRDJ1; TRDD3 matches 13 bases. J gave up 0 bases and V 5 bases, and 30 bases lay outside the gene matches. The CDR3 has 25 residues. Germline CDR1 and CDR2: TSWWSYY and QGS. Here the CDR3 reads CALGSLPRGLTGGYAFPPYTDKLIF. The DNA of the CDR3 is TGTGCTCTTGGGAGTCTTCCGCGAGGCCTTACTGGGGGATACGCGTTTCCCCCGTACACCGATAAACTCATCTTT.

This clone was found a few times. The protein that TCRdb holds for this DNA derives from a much larger clone and differs from the translated DNA at residue 3, which likely indicates a read error; the protein shown here is translated from the DNA. The chain combines TRDV1 with TRDJ1, with 8 bases lining up with TRDD3. This CDR3 contains 19 residues. The V gene's germline CDR1 is TSWWSYY and CDR2 QGS. In nucleotides, the CDR3 is TGTGCTCCTGGGGAACCGCGGGGATACCCGACGAGGTACACCGATAAACTCATCTTT. Protein sequence: CAPGEPRGYPTRYTDKLIF.

As to this clone: A far larger clone is off by one base, so a read error is likely. The same CDR3 can be traced to other DNA sequences in this sample. The chain is built from TRDV3 and TRDJ2; D is perhaps TRDD2 or TRDD3 (7 bases each). Here the J gene came from matching the DNA to germline, since TCRdb omits it. V was shortened by 3 bases and J by 6 bases, with 44 bases between the two germline ends. The CDR3 is made up of 23 amino acids. Germline loops: CDR1 TVYSNPD, CDR2 GDNSRS (reference sequence). The CDR3 DNA is TGTGCCTTCCGACTAATCAATTTGAGGGGGATTGGACACTCCTTCCTCCTGGCAGCACAACTCTTCTTT. Translation gives CAFRLINLRGIGHSFLLAAQLFF.

This clone has only a few counts. TCRdb pairs this DNA with a much larger clone's protein that differs at residue 5, likely a read error; the protein shown was translated from the DNA. V is TRDV1 and J is TRDJ1; 8 nucleotides agree with TRDD3. Germline values: CDR1 TSWWSYY, CDR2 QGS. The CDR3 is made up of 17 amino acids. With 5 bases clipped from V and 0 bases from J, the junction kept 11 bases outside the gene matches. CDR3 loop: CALGSYWGSPYTDKLIF. As DNA, the CDR3 is TGTGCTCTTGGGTCCTACTGGGGGTCACCGTACACCGATAAACTCATCTTT.

On this clone: A far larger clone lies a single base away; this is likely a read error. The genes are TRDV1 and TRDJ1; 7 bases align to TRDD3. Since TCRdb gives no J gene, matching the DNA to germline was used here to assign it. The CDR3 has 20 residues. Germline lookup yields CDR1 TSWWSYY and CDR2 QGS. CDR3 bases: TGTGCCCTTGGGGACTGGGGTCCCATCTGGGAACTCCTGTACACCGATAAACTCATCTTT. This codes for CALGDWGPIWELLYTDKLIF.

A remark on this clone: TCRdb's listed protein matches a much larger clone and diverges from this DNA's translation at residue 17, likely through a read error; the protein shown comes from the DNA. V usage is TRDV3 and J usage is TRDJ1, with 9 positions matching TRDD3. In the absence of a J gene in TCRdb, the DNA was matched to germline to assign it here. The J segment lost 1 base and the V segment lost 2 bases, leaving 32 bases of the junction unmatched. This CDR3 is 23 amino acids long. Germline loops: CDR1 TVYSNPD, CDR2 GDNSRS (reference sequence). The CDR3 DNA reads TGTGCCTTTCCCCTACGTGACTGGGGGAACATCCATTATCACCCCCAGTGCACCGATAAACTCATCTTT. Translation gives CAFPLRDWGNIHYHPQCTDKLIF.

This clone was seen a few times. With only one base between it and a far larger clone, this is likely a read error. This same CDR3 is encoded by further DNA sequences in the sample. The chain uses TRDV1 and TRDJ1; weak D call: TRDD3 (6 bases). Germline assignment: CDR1 TSWWSYY and CDR2 QGS. CDR3 length: 16 residues. Between the trimmed V and J ends, which lost 0 bases and 7 bases, there was a span of 18 bases. CDR3: CALGELAGLLGAKLIF. The CDR3 nucleotides are TGTGCTCTTGGGGAACTGGCCGGTCTACTGGGAGCTAAACTCATCTTT.

This clone is medium-sized by share. Distinct nucleotide sequences in the sample also encode this CDR3. This sequence joins TRDV3 and TRDJ1; 7 nucleotides match TRDD3. CDR1 TVYSNPD and CDR2 GDNSRS come from the germline V gene (reference sequence). The CDR3 runs to 15 residues. With 4 bases clipped from V and 0 bases from J, the junction kept 11 bases outside the gene matches. The CDR3, as DNA: TGTGCCTATCCCGGGGGATCGGCATACACCGATAAACTCATCTTT. Translation gives CAYPGGSAYTDKLIF.

For this clone: A far larger clone is one nucleotide away, so this likely arose from a read error. Other DNA sequences in this sample translate to the same CDR3. The J gene is TRDJ2, the V gene TRDV1, with D tentatively TRDD2 or TRDD3 (5 bases each). TCRdb leaves out the J gene; it was filled in here by matching the DNA to germline. The CDR3 has 20 amino acids. Looked up from germline, CDR1 is TSWWSYY and CDR2 is QGS. The CDR3 DNA sequence: TGTGCTCTTGGAGAACCTCTCCTAAGTGGGATTTACGATGAGACAGCACAACTCTTCTTT. Its translation is CALGEPLLSGIYDETAQLFF.

This clone was counted only a few times. The protein that TCRdb holds for this DNA derives from a much larger clone and differs from the translated DNA at residue 17, which likely indicates a read error; the protein shown here is translated from the DNA. This chain joins TRDV1 and TRDJ1; 13 bases agree with TRDD3. Germline CDR1 and CDR2: TSWWSYY and QGS. The CDR3 has 19 residues. DNA for the CDR3: TGTGCTCTTGGGGAACTTGGGGAGTACTGGGGGATACGGACCGATAAATTCATCTTT. As protein: CALGELGEYWGIRTDKFIF.

This clone was seen repeatedly, ten times or more. The protein that TCRdb holds for this DNA derives from a much larger clone and differs from the translated DNA at residue 6, which likely indicates a read error; the protein shown here is translated from the DNA. For the CDR3, the DNA is TGTGCTCTTGGGTTCTCCTCCGTACATACTTATATCACCGATAAACTCATCTTT. Translated, it gives CALGFSSVHTYITDKLIF. The chain joins TRDV1 to TRDJ1; unclear D gene. The J gene was missing in TCRdb and was found by matching the end of the DNA to germline. Trimming shortened V by 5 bases and J by 1 base, and 23 bases separated the two germline ends. Germline V CDR1 and CDR2: TSWWSYY, QGS. The CDR3 has 18 residues.

This clone was counted only a few times. TCRdb's entry gives the protein of a much larger clone, which mismatches this DNA's translation at residue 8, likely from a read error; the protein reported here is translated from the DNA. The genes are TRDV3 and TRDJ1; D might be TRDD2 or TRDD3, each matching 5 bases. Looked up from germline, CDR1 is TVYSNPD and CDR2 is GDNSRS (reference sequence). The CDR3 runs to 18 residues. V was clipped by 1 base and J by 1 base, with 25 bases between them. CDR3 region: CAFNAVQSLPWATDKLIF. In DNA form, the CDR3 reads TGTGCCTTTAACGCGGTCCAATCCCTACCCTGGGCCACCGATAAACTCATCTTT.

This clone came up a few times. The TCRdb protein comes from a much larger clone and disagrees with this DNA's translation at residue 10, likely due to a read error; the protein given here is derived from the DNA. The chain combines TRDV1 with TRDJ1; 11 nucleotides align to TRDD3. Germline-derived CDR1 and CDR2 are TSWWSYY and QGS. Losses at the gene ends were 6 bases for V and 1 base for J; bases not matched to a gene: 28. This CDR3 region has 23 residues. The chain's CDR3 is CALGATRISLVLGDRFGTDKLIF. Here the CDR3 DNA reads TGTGCTCTTGGCGCGACGCGGATCTCCCTCGTACTGGGGGATAGATTTGGCACCGATAAACTCATCTTT.

This clone came up many times. This may come from a read error, since a much larger clone is one base off. CDR3 nucleotides: TGTGCTCTTGGGGAACAGGGGGGGAGTACTGGGGGATACGAAGTATTTTCCTCCTGGGACACCCAACAGATGTTTTTC. Translation: CALGEQGGSTGGYEVFSSWDTQQMFF. The chain is built from TRDV1 and TRDJ3; 13 positions agree with TRDD3. The CDR3 is made up of 26 amino acids. Germline lookup yields CDR1 TSWWSYY and CDR2 QGS.

This clone was recorded a few times. The protein in TCRdb stems from a much larger clone and differs at residue 18 from this DNA's translation, likely a read error; here the protein is translated from the DNA. The genes are TRDV1 and TRDJ1; possibly TRDD3 for D (6 bases). The germline V gene has CDR1 TSWWSYY and CDR2 QGS. V was cut by 1 base and J by 10 bases, with 37 bases left in between. The CDR3 runs 21 residues. CDR3: CALGERERLHSNGGELPRLIF. CDR3 sequence (DNA): TGTGCTCTTGGGGAACGAGAGCGCCTACATTCGAACGGGGGGGAACTGCCCAGACTCATCTTT.

Concerning this clone: TCRdb's protein for this DNA is that of a much larger clone and differs from the translation at residue 6, likely a read error; the protein shown is the DNA translation. The gene calls are TRDV1 and TRDJ1; 11 nucleotides line up with TRDD3. TCRdb lists no J gene, so it was determined here by aligning the DNA to germline. V gave up 7 bases and J gave up 2 bases; unmatched junction bases: 21. In germline, CDR1 is TSWWSYY, CDR2 QGS. The CDR3 consists of 20 residues. For the CDR3, the DNA is TGTGCTCTTGAGGCCTCCCCCGTCATACTGGGGGATAGGGCAACCGATAAACTCATCTTT. It specifies CALEASPVILGDRATDKLIF.